The 26 T cell receptor beta chains below all came from one sample that was sequenced in a study of PD-1 blockade in classical Hodgkin lymphoma. The assay was immunoSEQ multiplex PCR, and TCRdb's table has in-frame clones only and misses some. The table lists 20,000 to 25,000 clones, 90% of them singletons. The time point denotes: newly diagnosed, previously untreated cHL patient sample. Starting with thawed PBMCs, CD4+ T cells were purified by magnetic negative selection. What was sequenced was CD4+ T cells from blood. The receptors originated from a human donor with classical Hodgkin lymphoma.

The chain couples TRBV7-9 to TRBJ2-1; D is perhaps TRBD2 (5 bases). V shed 5 bases and J shed 0 bases, with 11 bases lying between them. Germline loops: CDR1 SEHNR, CDR2 FQNEAQ (reference sequence). The CDR3 has 15 residues. CDR3 nucleotide sequence: TGTGCCAGCAGCCTCAGCGGAAGCTCCTACAATGAGCAGTTCTTC. Encoded protein: CASSLSGSSYNEQFF.

This clone was recorded once. The chain employs TRBV7-9 and TRBJ2-2; D gene uncertain. The length of the CDR3 is 14 residues. Germline CDR1 and CDR2: SEHNR and FQNEAQ (reference sequence). Trimming pared 7 bases from V and 4 bases from J, leaving 13 bases between. The CDR3 DNA follows: TGTGCCAGCAACACCGGGCCGAGCACCGGGGAGCTGTTTTTT. Protein sequence: CASNTGPSTGELFF.

This clone was counted a single time. The rearrangement joins TRBV6-1 to TRBJ2-7, with 9 bases that match TRBD1. The CDR3 runs 15 residues. The germline V gene has CDR1 MNHNS and CDR2 SASEGT. Trimming removed 6 bases from V and 5 bases from J; junction bases left unmatched: 11. The CDR3 sequence: CASSRIRDRDHEQYF. DNA of the CDR3: TGTGCCAGCAGCCGAATCCGGGACAGGGACCACGAGCAGTACTTC.

This rearrangement joins TRBV11-3 to TRBJ2-2; 8 bases map to TRBD2. The CDR3 is made up of 15 amino acids. J gave up 6 bases and V 4 bases, and 7 bases lay outside the gene matches. Germline CDR1 is SGHNT and CDR2 is YENEEA. The CDR3 nucleotides are TGTGCCAGCAGCTCCCGGGAGGGAGAGGCCGGGGAGCTGTTTTTT. This translates into CASSSREGEAGELFF. Drawing the rest from reference TRBV11-3 and TRBJ2-2, the complete variable domain is EAGVVQSPRYKIIEKKQPVAFWCNPISGHNTLYWYLQNLGQGPELLIRYENEEAVDDSQLPKDRFSAERLKGVDSTLKIQPAELGDSAVYLCASSSREGEAGELFFGEGSRLTVL.

The chain uses TRBV7-6 and TRBJ2-7, with D tentatively TRBD1 (5 bases). The germline V gene encodes CDR1 SGHVS and CDR2 FNYEAQ. Trimming pared 5 bases from V and 9 bases from J, leaving 20 bases between. The CDR3 covers 14 residues. This CDR3 is CASSEDHLGVRQYF. CDR3 coding DNA: TGTGCCAGCAGCGAAGACCATCTAGGGGTCCGGCAGTACTTC.

The chain employs TRBV5-6 and TRBJ1-2; D remains unclear. CDR1 is SGHDT and CDR2 is YYEEEE in the germline V gene. The CDR3 is 14 residues long. V was clipped by 7 bases and J by 4 bases, with 17 bases between them. CDR3 sequence reads: CASGSRWAGYGYTF. The CDR3 coding sequence is TGTGCCAGCGGATCTAGATGGGCCGGCTATGGCTACACCTTC.

This chain uses TRBV10-3 with TRBJ2-1; TRBD2 matches 11 bases. Germline CDR1 reads ENHRY; CDR2 reads SYGVKD. V gave up 4 bases and J gave up 4 bases; unmatched junction bases: 9. The CDR3 extends over 17 amino acids. CDR3 DNA: TGTGCCATCAGTGCGACATTAGCGGGGGGGGGTTACAATGAGCAGTTCTTC. Protein sequence: CAISATLAGGGYNEQFF.

The chain combines TRBV10-3 with TRBJ2-7; 13 nucleotides agree with TRBD2. The CDR3 has 17 residues. The ends lost 9 bases at V and 5 bases at J; junction bases unmatched: 16. The germline V gene encodes CDR1 ENHRY and CDR2 SYGVKD. In nucleotides, the CDR3 is TGTGCCATTCGGGGGACTAGCGGGACCAGTCCCTACCACGAGCAGTACTTC. Encoded protein: CAIRGTSGTSPYHEQYF.

This clone was seen more than once but under ten times. V is TRBV20-1 and J is TRBJ1-5, with 11 bases lining up with TRBD1. CDR1 is DFQATT, CDR2 SNEGSKA, per germline (reference sequence). The CDR3 runs to 11 residues. The trim removed 5 bases at V and 11 bases at J, leaving 2 bases unmatched. In DNA, the CDR3 is TGCAGTGCTGGACAGGGGGCCACCCAGCATTTT. As protein: CSAGQGATQHF.

This clone was seen a few times. The chain joins TRBV2 to TRBJ1-5; TRBD1 might be the D (6 bases). Germline V lookup: CDR1 SNHLY, CDR2 FYNNEI. The CDR3 sequence is 14 residues long. The V gene lost 4 bases and the J gene lost 3 bases, with 10 bases spanning the gap. CDR3 protein: CASSATGVNQPQHF. DNA of the CDR3: TGTGCCAGCAGTGCGACAGGTGTCAATCAGCCCCAGCATTTT.

This chain uses TRBV27 with TRBJ1-1, with unresolved D. The CDR3 spans 13 residues. Looked up from germline, CDR1 is MNHEY and CDR2 is SMNVEV (reference sequence). Trimming pared 7 bases from V and 5 bases from J, leaving 14 bases between. In DNA, the CDR3 is TGTGCCAGCAAATATGGTCTGGGGACTGAAGCTTTCTTT. Amino acid sequence: CASKYGLGTEAFF.

The rearrangement joins TRBV19 to TRBJ1-1, with D tentatively TRBD1 (5 bases). V shed 5 bases and J shed 6 bases, with 16 bases lying between them. CDR1 is LNHDA and CDR2 is SQIVND in the germline V gene (reference sequence). This CDR3 is 14 amino acids long. CDR3 protein: CASSATGRIPEAFF. CDR3 coding DNA: TGTGCCAGTAGTGCAACAGGAAGGATCCCTGAAGCTTTCTTT.

V is TRBV7-2 and J is TRBJ2-2, with D maybe TRBD2 (7 bases). Germline V gives CDR1 SGHTA, CDR2 FQGNSA. CDR3 length: 15 residues. Between the trimmed V and J ends, which lost 2 bases and 4 bases, there was a span of 11 bases. CDR3 DNA: TGTGCCAGCAGCTTACGGGGGGCGCCCACCGGGGAGCTGTTTTTT. It encodes CASSLRGAPTGELFF. Full variable domain (rest looked up from reference TRBV7-2 and TRBJ2-2): GAGVSQSPSNKVTEKGKDVELRCDPISGHTALYWYRQSLGQGLEFLIYFQGNSAPDKSGLPSDRFSAERTGGSVSTLTIQRTQQEDSAVYLCASSLRGAPTGELFFGEGSRLTVL.

This chain links TRBV19 with TRBJ1-1, with D tentatively TRBD1 (5 bases). The CDR3 is 14 residues long. Germline V gene data show CDR1 as LNHDA and CDR2 as SQIVND (reference sequence). Trimming shortened V by 5 bases and J by 1 base, and 11 bases separated the two germline ends. The CDR3 region has the DNA TGTGCCAGTAGTCCCGGGACGGGGAACACTGAAGCTTTCTTT. It encodes CASSPGTGNTEAFF.

V is TRBV2 and J is TRBJ1-1, with 10 positions matching TRBD1. The CDR3 loop spans 16 amino acids. Germline assignment: CDR1 SNHLY and CDR2 FYNNEI. Trimming removed 2 bases from V and 5 bases from J; junction bases left unmatched: 8. The CDR3 DNA sequence: TGTGCCAGCAGTGAAATTTGGGACAGGGGTAATACTGAAGCTTTCTTT. Translation gives CASSEIWDRGNTEAFF.

This chain joins TRBV28 and TRBJ1-5; D remains ambiguous. The CDR3 is 17 amino acids. The germline V and J ends were trimmed by 5 bases and 4 bases, with 21 bases remaining between them. The germline CDR1 and CDR2 sequences are MDHEN and SYDVKM. The chain's CDR3 is CASSPSLVWKTNQPQHF. CDR3 in DNA: TGTGCCAGCAGTCCCTCGCTGGTATGGAAAACTAATCAGCCCCAGCATTTT.

The chain recombines TRBV28 with TRBJ2-7, with TRBD1 identical over 7 bases. The CDR3 is 15 residues long. The J segment lost 7 bases and the V segment lost 5 bases, leaving 14 bases of the junction unmatched. Germline assignment: CDR1 MDHEN and CDR2 SYDVKM. The CDR3 DNA sequence: TGTGCCAGCAGTCACATTAAGGGGGCTGGGGGAGAGCAGTACTTC. Translated: CASSHIKGAGGEQYF.

This clone is a singleton in its sample. The chain employs TRBV7-6 and TRBJ2-2; 13 bases match TRBD2. The CDR3 runs to 18 residues. In germline, CDR1 is SGHVS, CDR2 FNYEAQ. The ends lost 1 base at V and 0 bases at J; junction bases unmatched: 2. CDR3 nucleotide sequence: TGTGCCAGCAGCTTAGTACTAGCGGGGGGGACGAACACCGGGGAGCTGTTTTTT. It yields the protein CASSLVLAGGTNTGELFF.

The chain combines TRBV27 with TRBJ2-5; no clear D. The CDR3 length is 13 residues. V shed 8 bases and J shed 5 bases, with 15 bases lying between them. CDR1 is MNHEY and CDR2 is SMNVEV in the germline V gene (reference sequence). The CDR3 DNA is TGTGCCAGCGGGCCTTCGCGTCAGGAGACCCAGTACTTC. It yields the protein CASGPSRQETQYF.

V usage is TRBV18 and J usage is TRBJ1-5, with D uncertain. The ends were cut back, 6 bases at V and 9 bases at J, with 15 bases in the middle. CDR3 length: 13 residues. Looked up from germline, CDR1 is KGHSH and CDR2 is LQKENI. The chain's CDR3 is CASSPDGRGPQHF. CDR3 nucleotide sequence: TGTGCCAGCTCGCCGGACGGCCGAGGGCCCCAGCATTTT.

This clone came up once. The rearrangement links TRBV5-1 to TRBJ1-1; D unresolved. This CDR3 contains 14 residues. Trimming cost V 0 bases and J 0 bases, with 6 bases left between them. Germline CDR1 reads SGHRS; CDR2 reads YFSETQ. The CDR3 coding sequence is TGCGCCAGCAGCTTGGATCAGATGAACACTGAAGCTTTCTTT. This sequence encodes CASSLDQMNTEAFF.

This chain connects TRBV21-1 to TRBJ1-2. TRBV21-1 is listed as a pseudogene. The CDR3 spans 15 residues. The DNA of the CDR3 is TGTGCCAGCAGCCCAGGGAGGGGGGGGTATGCGGGCTACACCTTC. Its translation: CASSPGRGGYAGYTF.

The chain links TRBV18 to TRBJ1-1; no clear D gene. Trimming removed 3 bases from V and 10 bases from J, with 15 bases in between. This CDR3 is built from 13 residues. Germline V lookup: CDR1 KGHSH, CDR2 LQKENI. This chain's CDR3 is CASSPQLQRGAFF. The CDR3 DNA is TGTGCCAGCTCACCCCAACTCCAAAGAGGAGCTTTCTTT. Looking up the rest from reference TRBV18 and TRBJ1-1 gives the full variable domain: NAGVMQNPRHLVRRRGQEARLRCSPMKGHSHVYWYRQLPEEGLKFMVYLQKENIIDESGMPKERFSAEFPKEGPSILRIQQVVRGDSAAYFCASSPQLQRGAFFGQGTRLTVV.

V and J are TRBV5-6 and TRBJ2-7; 12 bases align to TRBD2. The ends lost 2 bases at V and 6 bases at J; junction bases unmatched: 12. CDR3 length: 17 residues. CDR1 and CDR2 (germline): SGHDT, YYEEEE. The CDR3 here is CASSFRTSGDHLGEQYF. CDR3 sequence (DNA): TGTGCCAGCAGCTTTAGGACTAGCGGGGATCATCTCGGCGAGCAGTACTTC.

J is TRBJ2-7 and V is TRBV10-3, with D possibly TRBD1 on 6 matching bases. Trimming took off 8 bases at V and 5 bases at J, with 19 bases between the two ends. Per the germline V gene, CDR1 is ENHRY and CDR2 is SYGVKD. This CDR3 contains 14 residues. CDR3 bases: TGTGCCATCGGAGATTTACCCCAGGGGAACGAGCAGTACTTC. It translates to CAIGDLPQGNEQYF.

The chain joins TRBV20-1 to TRBJ2-5; D gene uncertain. V was clipped by 6 bases and J by 3 bases, with 8 bases between them. This CDR3 comprises 11 residues. Germline-derived CDR1 and CDR2 are DFQATT and SNEGSKA (reference sequence). The CDR3, as DNA: TGCAGTGCGAGACTGGAAGAGACCCAGTACTTC. This encodes CSARLEETQYF.